These 22 T cell receptor beta chains originate from one sample sequenced in a study of OX40 agonist ivuxolimab in advanced cancers. The assay was immunoSEQ multiplex PCR, and TCRdb's table has in-frame clones only and misses some. The table records tens of thousands of clones, around nine tenths of them present only once. The material sequenced was CD4+ or CD8+ T cells sorted from blood, taken in a trial of the OX40 agonist ivuxolimab. These TCRs come from an adult with an advanced solid tumor such as melanoma, head and neck, liver or kidney cancer.

The V and J genes are TRBV6-1 and TRBJ1-4; a possible D gene is TRBD1 (5 bases). The CDR3 spans 15 residues. Trimming removed 4 bases from V and 6 bases from J, with 15 bases in between. Germline V CDR1 and CDR2: MNHNS, SASEGT. The CDR3 sequence is CASSAGTSNYEKLFF. CDR3 coding DNA: TGTGCCAGCAGTGCAGGGACTTCGAACTATGAAAAACTGTTTTTT.

The chain joins TRBV4-2 to TRBJ1-1; perhaps TRBD1 as D (6 bases). CDR3 length: 15 amino acids. Germline CDR1 LGHNA, CDR2 YNFKEQ. V was cut by 2 bases and J by 2 bases, with 12 bases left in between. The CDR3 bases are TGTGCCAGCAGCCAATATAGAGGGACAAACACTGAAGCTTTCTTT. Its protein product is CASSQYRGTNTEAFF.

The V call is TRBV7-2, the J call TRBJ1-1; no clear D. V lost 2 bases and J 7 bases, leaving 11 bases between the germline ends. Germline assignment: CDR1 SGHTA and CDR2 FQGNSA. CDR3 length: 13 amino acids. The CDR3 sequence: CASSLSWVGEAFF. The CDR3 DNA is TGTGCCAGCAGCTTATCCTGGGTAGGTGAAGCTTTCTTT.

The table lists this clone with a count of one. The V and J genes are TRBV5-1 and TRBJ2-7; D is possibly TRBD1 (5 bases). This CDR3 spans 13 amino acids. V dropped 3 bases and J dropped 6 bases, with 13 bases sitting between them. Germline CDR1 and CDR2: SGHRS and YFSETQ. The CDR3 nucleotides read TGCGCCAGCAGCTGGACATCTATTGGCGAGCAGTACTTC. It is translated as CASSWTSIGEQYF.

This clone appeared once. J is TRBJ2-5 and V is TRBV4-1; a possible D gene is TRBD2 (6 bases). Deletions cut 0 bases from V and 4 bases from J, with 21 bases between. CDR1 is MGHRA and CDR2 is YSYEKL in the germline V gene. The CDR3 runs to 18 residues. CDR3 in DNA: TGCGCCAGCAGCCAAGATTTGGAAGGACGGGAGTTGTTAGAGACCCAGTACTTC. It codes for CASSQDLEGRELLETQYF.

J is TRBJ2-5 and V is TRBV9, with 8 bases identical to TRBD1. Germline CDR1 and CDR2: SGDLS and YYNGEE. The V and J ends lost 2 bases and 0 bases, in that order; junction bases with no gene match: 6. The CDR3 is made up of 16 amino acids. The CDR3 DNA is TGTGCCAGCAGCGTCGCAGGGGGCCTTGACCAAGAGACCCAGTACTTC. This translates into CASSVAGGLDQETQYF.

DNA for the CDR3: TGTGCCAACTCTCGACGGGACACTTCCTACGAGCAGTACTTC. Protein: CANSRRDTSYEQYF. V gene TRBV6-5 combines with J gene TRBJ2-7; D may be TRBD1 (6 bases). CDR1 is MNHEY, CDR2 SVGAGI, per germline. CDR3 length equals 14 residues. V lost 10 bases and J 1 base, leaving 17 bases between the germline ends.

This sequence joins TRBV18 and TRBJ2-7; 7 bases agree with TRBD1. Unmatched junction bases numbered 3, after V lost 4 bases and J lost 0 bases. This CDR3 comprises 14 residues. Germline V gene data show CDR1 as KGHSH and CDR2 as LQKENI. The DNA of the CDR3 is TGTGCCAGCTCACTGGACAGGCGCTCCTACGAGCAGTACTTC. Protein: CASSLDRRSYEQYF.

Concerning this clone itself: The junction and the germline gene differ at one end; a read error may be behind it. The V and J genes are TRBV7-7 and TRBJ2-5; no clear D gene. Per the germline V gene, CDR1 is SSHAT and CDR2 is FNYEAQ (reference sequence). The CDR3 has 13 amino acids. CDR3 loop: CASSFGAQETQYF. The CDR3 DNA reads as TGTGCTAGCAGCTTCGGCGCCCAAGAGACCCAGTACTTC. The complete variable domain, with remaining parts taken from reference TRBV7-7 and TRBJ2-5, reads GAGVSQSPRYKVTKRGQDVTLRCDPISSHATLYWYQQALGQGPEFLTYFNYEAQPDKSGLPSDRFSAERPEGSISTLTIQRTEQRDSAMYRCASSFGAQETQYFGPGTRLLVL.

This clone was seen a few times. This rearrangement joins TRBV28 to TRBJ1-2; D gene ambiguous. The V gene lost 11 bases and the J gene lost 0 bases, with 10 bases spanning the gap. CDR1 is MDHEN, CDR2 SYDVKM, per germline. The CDR3 runs to 12 residues. The CDR3 is CAGYSSNYGYTF. The DNA of the CDR3 is TGTGCCGGATACAGCTCTAACTATGGCTACACCTTC.

The genes are TRBV7-3 and TRBJ2-1, with D possibly being TRBD2 (6 bases). V dropped 5 bases and J dropped 3 bases, with 8 bases sitting between them. The CDR3 is made up of 13 amino acids. The germline CDR1 and CDR2 sequences are SGHTA and FQGTGA. The CDR3 coding sequence is TGTGCCAGCAGCAGGGACTTCTACAATGAGCAGTTCTTC. Its protein is CASSRDFYNEQFF.

The V gene is TRBV28, the J gene TRBJ1-5; D is undetermined. The CDR3 length is 16 residues. The V end was cut by 3 bases, the J end by 3 bases, with 15 bases between. From germline, CDR1 is MDHEN and CDR2 SYDVKM. CDR3 sequence: CASSFDTARNNQPQHF. CDR3 DNA sequence: TGTGCCAGCAGTTTTGACACCGCTAGGAACAATCAGCCCCAGCATTTT. Based on the CDR3 plus reference TRBV28 and TRBJ1-5, the full variable domain is DVKVTQSSRYLVKRTGEKVFLECVQDMDHENMFWYRQDPGLGLRLIYFSYDVKMKEKGDIPEGYSVSREKKERFSLILESASTNQTSMYLCASSFDTARNNQPQHFGDGTRLSIL.

This clone appeared a single time. DNA for the CDR3: TGTGCCAGCTCCCCGGGACACACTAATGAAAAACTGTTTTTT. Protein product: CASSPGHTNEKLFF. The chain combines TRBV18 with TRBJ1-4; maybe TRBD1 (6 bases). Germline assignment: CDR1 KGHSH and CDR2 LQKENI. The V gene lost 6 bases and the J gene lost 2 bases, with 10 bases spanning the gap. The CDR3 consists of 14 residues.

As to this clone: Compared with germline, one end of the junction differs, possibly owing to a read error. The rearrangement uses TRBV7-7 and TRBJ2-5; the match to TRBD2 covers 7 bases. The germline V gene encodes CDR1 SSHAT and CDR2 FNYEAQ (reference sequence). This CDR3 spans 14 amino acids. This chain's CDR3 is CASSSSGAQETQYF. The CDR3 DNA sequence: TGTGCTAGCAGTTCCAGCGGGGCTCAAGAGACCCAGTACTTC.

V gene TRBV6-1 combines with J gene TRBJ2-7, with a tentative D call TRBD2 (5 bases). Germline loops: CDR1 MNHNS, CDR2 SASEGT. This CDR3 has 13 residues. V lost 6 bases to trimming and J lost 3 bases, with 12 bases between them. The CDR3 region has the DNA TGTGCCAGCAGCCCACTAGGAGGCTACGAGCAGTACTTC. Protein product: CASSPLGGYEQYF.

The rearrangement uses TRBV12-5 and TRBJ2-5; D is unresolved. V gave up 1 base and J gave up 7 bases, with 16 bases separating them. The CDR3 is made up of 15 amino acids. In germline, CDR1 is LGHNT, CDR2 FRNRAP. CDR3 nucleotide sequence: TGTGCTAGTGGTTTGGGCATGACGCTGGGTGGGACCCAGTACTTC. Its protein is CASGLGMTLGGTQYF.

The chain is built from TRBV5-1 and TRBJ2-1; weak D call: TRBD1 (6 bases). This CDR3 contains 15 residues. Deletions cut 4 bases from V and 2 bases from J, with 13 bases between. Germline CDR1 is SGHRS and CDR2 is YFSETQ. CDR3 in DNA: TGCGCCAGCAGCATAACAGGGTCCACCTACAATGAGCAGTTCTTC. Translation: CASSITGSTYNEQFF.

This clone was detected only a few times. This chain uses TRBV28 with TRBJ1-5; D gene uncertain. V was pared by 2 bases and J by 2 bases, with 10 bases between. CDR3 length equals 15 residues. Germline V gene lookup returns CDR1 MDHEN and CDR2 SYDVKM. The chain's CDR3 is CASSLSLAGNQPQHF. In DNA, the CDR3 is TGTGCCAGCAGTTTAAGTCTAGCTGGCAATCAGCCCCAGCATTTT. The whole variable domain, remainder taken from reference TRBV28 and TRBJ1-5, is DVKVTQSSRYLVKRTGEKVFLECVQDMDHENMFWYRQDPGLGLRLIYFSYDVKMKEKGDIPEGYSVSREKKERFSLILESASTNQTSMYLCASSLSLAGNQPQHFGDGTRLSIL.

The chain recombines TRBV18 with TRBJ2-7, with a tentative D call TRBD2 (6 bases). From germline, CDR1 is KGHSH and CDR2 LQKENI. The CDR3 totals 19 residues. The germline V and J ends were trimmed by 0 bases and 1 base, with 22 bases remaining between them. The chain's CDR3 is CASSPPPGGGSPPSYEQYF. In DNA form, the CDR3 reads TGTGCCAGCTCACCACCGCCTGGTGGAGGGAGCCCTCCTTCCTACGAGCAGTACTTC. The whole variable domain, filled in from reference TRBV18 and TRBJ2-7, reads NAGVMQNPRHLVRRRGQEARLRCSPMKGHSHVYWYRQLPEEGLKFMVYLQKENIIDESGMPKERFSAEFPKEGPSILRIQQVVRGDSAAYFCASSPPPGGGSPPSYEQYFGPGTRLTVT.

The chain joins TRBV28 to TRBJ2-5; 7 bases are a match to TRBD2. From germline, CDR1 is MDHEN and CDR2 SYDVKM. With V trimmed by 5 bases and J by 12 bases, 9 bases remained unmatched. This CDR3 is built from 12 residues. The DNA for the CDR3 is TGTGCCAGCAGTCAGGGAAGCGGGGCTAAGTACTTC. It encodes CASSQGSGAKYF.

The chain uses TRBV5-1 and TRBJ1-3; possibly TRBD1 for D (6 bases). Germline assignment: CDR1 SGHRS and CDR2 YFSETQ. V shed 2 bases and J shed 0 bases, with 18 bases lying between them. The length of the CDR3 is 18 residues. The CDR3 loop is CASSLPPGAKASGNTIYF. In nucleotides, the CDR3 is TGCGCCAGCAGCTTACCTCCAGGGGCCAAGGCCTCTGGAAACACCATATATTTT.

This chain connects TRBV28 to TRBJ2-5, with TRBD1 identical over 9 bases. CDR1 MDHEN and CDR2 SYDVKM come from the germline V gene. The V gene end was trimmed by 7 bases and the J gene end by 4 bases; junction bases not matched to a gene: 7. The CDR3 loop spans 14 amino acids. The CDR3 sequence is CASTRGQGRETQYF. In DNA, the CDR3 is TGTGCCAGCACCAGGGGACAGGGACGAGAGACCCAGTACTTC.